The T cell receptor beta chain described here comes from a study of blood T cell repertoires in COVID-19. Deletions cut 3 bases from V and 4 bases from J, with 12 bases between. Germline CDR1 is LNHDA and CDR2 is SQIVND (reference sequence). The CDR3 spans 14 residues. TCRdb's table, derived via immunoSEQ multiplex PCR, lists solely in-frame clones and lacks some. The data contain approximately 10,000 clones, over 75% of them singletons. The specimen was peripheral blood. The rearrangement links TRBV19 to TRBJ2-5; D is possibly TRBD2 (7 bases). This TCR came from a human donor in a cohort sampled during active COVID-19. The CDR3 coding sequence is TGTGCCAGTAGTATCTGGGGGGGCGCAGAGACCCAGTACTTC. This sequence encodes CASSIWGGAETQYF.